The 23 T cell receptor beta chains reported below all come from one sample, sequenced in a study of T-cell reconstitution after alpha-beta-depleted transplantation in children (dated by TCRdb to 2016 to 2018). The sample's treatment or condition label, in plain terms: allogeneic hematopoietic cell transplantation with graft depleted of TCRalphabeta T cells and CD19 B cells. Libraries were built with PCR. TCRdb shows the sequencer as Illumina HiSeq 2500. TCR library preparation used molecular barcoding, with unique molecular identifiers applied to normalize quantification of the TCRbeta repertoire. The public reads were quality trimmed at Q25 with fastp and then assembled into clones with MiXCR by TCRdb, keeping productive beta chains. When rows share a CDR3 protein, they turn into one entry using the most common DNA and genes. Across this sample there are around 500,000 distinct CDR3 sequences, with 20% to 25% seen only once. Roughly 13% of the sample rests with the top ten.

Sequences were derived from PBMCs, mostly from graft donor cells, sampled 360 days after TCRalphabeta/CD19-depleted stem cell transplant. All receptors derive from a boy under two years old who had a stem cell transplant for acute myeloid leukemia, so the T cells may come from the graft donor.

The CDR3 DNA is TGTGCCACCAGCAGAGTGCTGGGGCGGGAGACCCAGTACTTC. This sequence encodes CATSRVLGRETQYF. The genes are TRBV15 and TRBJ2-5; D possibly corresponds to TRBD1 (5 bases). V was clipped by 1 base and J by 5 bases, with 11 bases between them. This CDR3 has 14 amino acids. CDR1 LNHNV and CDR2 YYDKDF come from the germline V gene (reference sequence).

This clonotype was detected many times. The chain has TRBV12-3 or TRBV12-4 and TRBJ1-5; D ambiguous. CDR3 size: 14 residues. Trimming removed 3 bases at V and 1 base at J, with 7 bases between. The CDR3 nucleotides read TGTGCCAGCAGTTTTGGATGGAGCAATCAGCCCCAGCATTTT. It specifies CASSFGWSNQPQHF.

This clonotype was detected once. The V gene is TRBV6-2 or TRBV6-3, the J gene TRBJ2-2; no definite D call. The CDR3 runs 14 residues. Germline CDR1 is MNHEY and CDR2 is SVGEGT. The ends were cut back, 0 bases at V and 2 bases at J, with 4 bases in the middle. The CDR3 protein is CASSYSFNTGELFF. CDR3 nucleotide sequence: TGTGCCAGCAGTTACTCGTTCAACACCGGGGAGCTGTTTTTT.

In this sample, this clonotype turned up many times. J is TRBJ2-5 and V is TRBV7-9, with TRBD2 identical over 14 bases. The CDR3 totals 15 residues. The junction had 2 bases not matched to a gene; V was cut back by 4 bases and J by 4 bases. Looked up from germline, CDR1 is SEHNR and CDR2 is FQNEAQ (reference sequence). CDR3 in amino acids: CASSSGTSGRETQYF. CDR3 coding DNA: TGTGCCAGCAGCTCCGGGACTAGCGGGAGAGAGACCCAGTACTTC.

The chain employs TRBV18 and TRBJ2-1; D gene unclear. From germline, CDR1 is KGHSH and CDR2 LQKENI. The length of the CDR3 is 17 residues. The V end was cut by 6 bases, the J end by 5 bases, with 23 bases between. DNA for the CDR3: TGTGCCAGCTCCCCCCGGGTTGCCACTGGTATGGACAATGAGCAGTTCTTC. It is translated as CASSPRVATGMDNEQFF.

This clonotype was counted ten times or more. This chain connects TRBV7-9 to TRBJ2-5; D is uncertain. Germline CDR1 reads SEHNR; CDR2 reads FQNEAQ (reference sequence). Between the trimmed V and J ends, which lost 10 bases and 3 bases, there was a span of 12 bases. The CDR3 consists of 12 residues. The CDR3 region has the DNA TGTGCCACATCCGACGATAAAGAGACCCAGTACTTC. Protein: CATSDDKETQYF.

This clonotype was counted only a few times. This CDR3 reads CASSLGGERDQPQHF. In DNA form, the CDR3 reads TGTGCCAGCAGCTTAGGTGGGGAGAGGGATCAGCCCCAGCATTTT. The genes are TRBV11-2 and TRBJ1-5; D ambiguous. Trimming cost V 1 base and J 5 bases, with 12 bases left between them. This CDR3 has 15 amino acids. Germline assignment: CDR1 SGHAT and CDR2 FQNNGV.

This clonotype came up many times. The chain couples TRBV12-3 or TRBV12-4 to TRBJ2-3, with 9 positions matching TRBD1. The CDR3 has 15 amino acids. Germline trimming cut 6 bases from V and 6 bases from J; bases unmatched to any gene: 10. CDR3 protein: CASRDTGGSHDTQYF. CDR3 coding DNA: TGTGCCAGCAGGGACACAGGGGGCTCCCATGATACGCAGTATTTT.

This clonotype was recorded at least ten times. The rearrangement uses TRBV29-1 and TRBJ2-1; 7 positions agree with TRBD2. V was pared by 3 bases and J by 0 bases, with 2 bases of the junction left unmatched. Per germline, CDR1 SQVTM and CDR2 ANQGSEA. The CDR3 is 14 residues long. The CDR3 bases are TGCAGCGTTGACGCGGGGGTCTCCTACAATGAGCAGTTCTTC. Protein: CSVDAGVSYNEQFF.

The chain recombines TRBV5-1 with TRBJ2-5; D possibly uses TRBD1 or TRBD2 (5 bases each). The CDR3 spans 13 residues. Germline values: CDR1 SGHRS, CDR2 YFSETQ. Trimming removed 4 bases at V and 3 bases at J, with 10 bases between. The CDR3 region is CASSHLGEETQYF. CDR3 coding DNA: TGCGCCAGCAGCCACCTGGGGGAAGAGACCCAGTACTTC.

This clonotype was detected a few times. The rearrangement uses TRBV20-1 and TRBJ2-3; tentative D call: TRBD2 (7 bases). V gave up 6 bases and J gave up 4 bases, with 17 bases separating them. The CDR3 spans 14 residues. Germline loops: CDR1 DFQATT, CDR2 SNEGSKA (reference sequence). CDR3: CSAPAFGGPDTQYF. CDR3 in DNA: TGCAGTGCCCCCGCTTTCGGGGGGCCAGATACGCAGTATTTT.

This clonotype was counted a few times. J is TRBJ1-1 and V is TRBV20-1; TRBD1 matches 7 bases. CDR1 is DFQATT, CDR2 SNEGSKA, per germline (reference sequence). The CDR3 has 14 amino acids. V gave up 5 bases and J gave up 2 bases; unmatched junction bases: 8. CDR3 protein: CSAQVGQLNTEAFF. The CDR3 DNA reads TGCAGTGCTCAAGTGGGACAGCTAAACACTGAAGCTTTCTTT.

Only a few counts were recorded for this clonotype. The chain combines TRBV5-6 with TRBJ2-7, with 8 bases lining up with TRBD1. V shed 2 bases, J shed 4 bases, and the junction held 5 bases outside the gene matches. In germline, CDR1 is SGHDT, CDR2 YYEEEE. This CDR3 comprises 14 residues. As DNA, the CDR3 is TGTGCCAGCAGCTTAGACAGGGGTCCTTACGAGCAGTACGTC. Its translation is CASSLDRGPYEQYV.

This clonotype was found many times. The CDR3 here is CSVVRGGLSGELFF. Written as DNA, the CDR3 is TGCAGCGTTGTCCGGGGGGGCCTCTCCGGGGAGCTGTTTTTT. J is TRBJ2-2 and V is TRBV29-1; 8 bases are shared with TRBD2. This CDR3 has 14 amino acids. V shed 4 bases, J shed 6 bases, and the junction held 7 bases outside the gene matches. Germline V gene lookup returns CDR1 SQVTM and CDR2 ANQGSEA.

This sequence joins TRBV5-1 and TRBJ2-3; perhaps TRBD1 as D (6 bases). V was pared by 0 bases and J by 8 bases, with 19 bases between. The CDR3 totals 16 residues. Germline V gene sequence: CDR1 SGHRS, CDR2 YFSETQ. In DNA form, the CDR3 reads TGCGCCAGCAGCTTGGTCCGGGACACCAGAACGAGTACGCAGTATTTT. Its protein is CASSLVRDTRTSTQYF.

This clonotype was seen repeatedly, ten times or more. This chain uses TRBV12-3 or TRBV12-4 with TRBJ2-3; perhaps TRBD1 as D (5 bases). The CDR3 has 15 residues. V gave up 3 bases and J gave up 2 bases, with 12 bases separating them. The CDR3 DNA follows: TGTGCCAGCAGTTTGGGGCCTCGGTCCACAGATACGCAGTATTTT. Protein: CASSLGPRSTDTQYF.

This clonotype was found many times. This chain uses TRBV12-3 or TRBV12-4 with TRBJ2-1, with D perhaps TRBD1 (6 bases). The V gene lost 4 bases and the J gene lost 4 bases, with 20 bases spanning the gap. The length of the CDR3 is 17 residues. In DNA form, the CDR3 reads TGTGCCAGCAGTTCAAGACCCACAAGGACAGCATACAATGAGCAGTTCTTC. Residues: CASSSRPTRTAYNEQFF.

This chain joins TRBV20-1 and TRBJ2-3; TRBD2 is a possible D gene (6 bases). The germline V gene has CDR1 DFQATT and CDR2 SNEGSKA (reference sequence). Between the trimmed V and J ends, which lost 4 bases and 4 bases, there was a span of 15 bases. The CDR3 covers 14 residues. The CDR3 nucleotides read TGCAGTGCTAAAAAGCGGGTTAGTGCAGATACGCAGTATTTT. Protein sequence: CSAKKRVSADTQYF.

This clonotype has a count of ten or more. The chain joins TRBV9 to TRBJ2-1, with D perhaps matching TRBD2 (6 bases). Germline-derived CDR1 and CDR2 are SGDLS and YYNGEE. Trimming removed 4 bases at V and 4 bases at J, with 12 bases between. The CDR3 totals 14 residues. As DNA, the CDR3 is TGTGCCAGCAGCCCCCGGGACTGGTACAATGAGCAGTTCTTC. Amino acid sequence: CASSPRDWYNEQFF.

This clonotype was recorded a few times. The chain recombines TRBV7-2 with TRBJ1-1; D gene ambiguous. Per the germline V gene, CDR1 is SGHTA and CDR2 is FQGNSA. This CDR3 region has 15 residues. Deletions cut 1 base from V and 1 base from J, with 10 bases between. The chain's CDR3 is CASSLVPRQNTEAFF. Written as DNA, the CDR3 is TGTGCCAGCAGCTTAGTCCCGAGACAGAACACTGAAGCTTTCTTT.

This clonotype was recorded many times. The rearrangement uses TRBV9 and TRBJ1-1; TRBD1 matches 8 bases. Trimming removed 0 bases from V and 7 bases from J; junction bases left unmatched: 2. Germline V gene sequence: CDR1 SGDLS, CDR2 YYNGEE. CDR3 length: 13 amino acids. This CDR3 is CASSVVTGGEAFF. Written as DNA, the CDR3 is TGTGCCAGCAGCGTAGTTACAGGGGGTGAAGCTTTCTTT.

Only a few counts were recorded for this clonotype. The chain is built from TRBV6-1 and TRBJ2-7; possibly TRBD2 for D (6 bases). The CDR3 is 14 amino acids. Germline assignment: CDR1 MNHNS and CDR2 SASEGT. V dropped 7 bases and J dropped 3 bases, with 16 bases sitting between them. CDR3 region: CASNPLGGGYEQYV. The DNA for the CDR3 is TGTGCCAGCAACCCACTCGGGGGAGGCTACGAGCAGTACGTC.

This clonotype has a count of ten or more. V usage is TRBV2 and J usage is TRBJ2-1; D uncertain. The CDR3 is 15 residues long. Germline V lookup: CDR1 SNHLY, CDR2 FYNNEI. The V end lost 2 bases, the J end lost 0 bases, and 8 bases lay between the germline ends. The CDR3 sequence is CASSESPSSYNEQFF. CDR3 nucleotide sequence: TGTGCCAGCAGTGAAAGCCCCAGCTCCTACAATGAGCAGTTCTTC.